This T cell receptor (beta chain) is from a study of blood T cells in healthy people across ages. Primers used in a second PCR of roughly 7 to 12 cycles were a sample-barcoded 5' primer and a J-beta primer mix. MiXCR, applied by TCRdb to the 5' RACE reads, yields one record per CDR3 protein. The data show some 1.5 million distinct CDR3 sequences, 28% seen once. This CDR3 is built from 14 residues. Germline CDR1 SGHVS, CDR2 FNYEAQ. The ends were cut back, 5 bases at V and 7 bases at J, with 18 bases in the middle. This clonotype was observed a few times. Its antigen is not identified. Study-wide results and caveats: Significant beta diversity loss was already apparent by age about 42, declining roughly linearly.

This sequence was found in a woman aged 25 to 39 in good health. The chain recombines TRBV7-6 with TRBJ2-7; the D gene could be TRBD1 or TRBD2 (5 bases each). Sequenced material: blood. DNA for the CDR3: TGTGCCAGCAGCCGGGGCGAGAGCTACAATGAGCAGTACTTC. It translates to CASSRGESYNEQYF.